This T cell receptor beta chain came from a study of blood T cell repertoires in COVID-19. Sequenced by immunoSEQ multiplex PCR; TCRdb stores in-frame clones only, minus some. This sample has about 240,000 clones, with approximately 78% found just once. Sequenced input: peripheral blood. The clonotype comes from an older woman with active or convalescent COVID-19.

The CDR3 here is CAISVGQGGLLTEAFF. CDR3 nucleotides: TGTGCCATCAGTGTTGGGCAGGGGGGTCTGTTGACTGAAGCTTTCTTT. The rearrangement joins TRBV10-3 to TRBJ1-1, with 7 bases identical to TRBD1. CDR1 and CDR2 (germline): ENHRY, SYGVKD. Trimming cost V 4 bases and J 5 bases; bases outside gene matches: 13. The CDR3 extends over 16 amino acids.